The rows below give T cell receptor beta chains drawn from one sample of a study of blood T cell repertoires in COVID-19. Data came from immunoSEQ multiplex PCR; TCRdb stores just in-frame clones and leaves some out. There are more than 300,000 clones in the sample; about 89% occur only once, and about 10% lies in the top ten. Sequenced: peripheral blood. The receptors shown here come from a woman between 25 and 40 years old with COVID-19, enrolled during active disease. CDR3s include the opening cysteine and the closing phenylalanine or tryptophan.

v_call	j_call	cdr3_aa
TRBV6-7	TRBJ1-4	CASGQVDEKLFF
TRBV20-1	TRBJ1-5	CSASAGFEQPQHF
TRBV7-9	TRBJ1-4	CASSSGSLGGQGLIGLFF
TRBV4-1	TRBJ2-1	CASSQDPSAGEQFF
TRBV9	TRBJ2-7	CASSPWAGARGDYEQYF
TRBV20-1	TRBJ2-7	CSASDGRARSYEQYF
TRBV28	TRBJ2-7	CASSPSGSSYEQYF
TRBV5-6	TRBJ2-7	CASSSDSGSSYEQYF
TRBV6-5	TRBJ1-4	CASTELANEKLFF
TRBV5-1	TRBJ2-7	CASSREYSSYEQYF
TRBV7-9	TRBJ2-1	CASRGTSGSSYNEQFF
TRBV7-8	TRBJ2-7	CASSFSSGYEQYF
TRBV2	TRBJ2-2	CASKQTGGSTGELFF
TRBV4-2	TRBJ2-1	CASSRGLAGGSNEQFF
TRBV6-5	TRBJ2-3	CASSRRGDTQYF
TRBV18	TRBJ2-3	CASSPAGTSGVSTDTQYF
TRBV7-2	TRBJ1-5	CASRPTGSGQPQHF
TRBV6-1	TRBJ2-1	CASSEAQTKPYNEQFF
TRBV5-1	TRBJ2-3	CASSLGTSGYTDTQYF
TRBV29-1	TRBJ1-1	CSVGLYQTGRAEAFF
TRBV30	TRBJ1-1	CAWTDISYAFF
TRBV11-1	TRBJ2-1	CASTAGGSYNEQFF
TRBV11-2	TRBJ1-1	CASSLDQGASGMNTEAFF
TRBV25-1	TRBJ1-1	CASSENRGWDTEAFF
TRBV4-1	TRBJ2-5	CASSSGRVRETQYF
TRBV5-1	TRBJ1-6	CASSLIGYNSPLHF
TRBV7-9	TRBJ2-2	CASSKLSPERGELFF
TRBV14	TRBJ2-3	CASSQGSLRDTDTQYF
TRBV28	TRBJ1-2	CASSLSGYGYTF
TRBV6-5	TRBJ1-2	CASSYGTGDFDYGYTF
TRBV2	TRBJ2-2	CASTRAGTGTGELFF
TRBV30	TRBJ1-4	CAWAWTGNLEKLFF
TRBV11-2	TRBJ2-1	CASSPSGTSGYNEQFF
TRBV7-2	TRBJ2-7	CASKQGSPYEQYF
TRBV4-1	TRBJ1-2	CASSQGRGGYGYTF
TRBV7-9	TRBJ1-1	CASSADLGHISEAFF
TRBV11-3	TRBJ2-3	CASSLDARGTQYF